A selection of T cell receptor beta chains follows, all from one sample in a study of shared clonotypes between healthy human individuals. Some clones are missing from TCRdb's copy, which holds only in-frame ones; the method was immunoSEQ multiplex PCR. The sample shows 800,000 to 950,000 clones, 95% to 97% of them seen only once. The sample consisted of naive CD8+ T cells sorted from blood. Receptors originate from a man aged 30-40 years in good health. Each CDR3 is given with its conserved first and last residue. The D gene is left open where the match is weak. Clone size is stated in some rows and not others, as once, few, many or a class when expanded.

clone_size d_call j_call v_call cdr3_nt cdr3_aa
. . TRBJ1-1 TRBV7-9 TGTGCCAGCAGCCAGGGAAACACTGAAGCTTTCTTT CASSQGNTEAFF
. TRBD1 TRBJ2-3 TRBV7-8 TGTGCCAGCAGCTCGCCCTGGGCCGGGACAGGGCCCACAGATACGCAGTATTTT CASSSPWAGTGPTDTQYF
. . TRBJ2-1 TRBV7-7 TGTGCTAGCAGCTTAGACCAAGGCGATGAGCAGTTCTTC CASSLDQGDEQFF
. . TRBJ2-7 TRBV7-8 TGTGCCAGCAGCCCGGTACCGTATTCGGACGAGCAGTACTTC CASSPVPYSDEQYF
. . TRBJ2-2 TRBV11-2 TGTGCCAGCAGAAATTCCGAAGGGGTGGGCACCGGGGAGCTGTTTTTT CASRNSEGVGTGELFF
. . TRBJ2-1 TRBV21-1 TGTGCCAGCAGCAATGACAGGATTCGGTCCTACAATGAGCAGTTCTTC CASSNDRIRSYNEQFF
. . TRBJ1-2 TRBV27 TGTGCCAGCAGTTTAGGGCTACCGGCTATCTATCTCACCTTC CASSLGLPAIYLTF
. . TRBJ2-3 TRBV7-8 TGTGCCAGCAGCTTGGCGATTACAGATACGCAGTATTTT CASSLAITDTQYF
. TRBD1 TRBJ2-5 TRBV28 TGTGCCAGCAGGCCCCACAGGGGAGTTCAGGAGACCCAGTACTTC CASRPHRGVQETQYF
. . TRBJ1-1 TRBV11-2 TGTGCCAGCAGCTCCAGATACCCGGGAACTGAAGCTTTCTTT CASSSRYPGTEAFF
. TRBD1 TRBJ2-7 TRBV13 TGTGCCAGCAGCGAGACAAGGACAGGGCCCTACGAGCAGTACTTC CASSETRTGPYEQYF
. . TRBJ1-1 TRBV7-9 TGTGCCAGCAGCCCCGTACACCGGCCGCCGGCCCAAGCTTTCTTT CASSPVHRPPAQAFF
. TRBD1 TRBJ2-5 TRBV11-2 TGTGCCAGCAAAAAAGGACAGGATCGGCAAGAGACCCAGTACTTC CASKKGQDRQETQYF
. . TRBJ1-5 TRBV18 TGTGCCAGCTCACCAGGGCTTGGCAATCAGCCCCAGCATTTT CASSPGLGNQPQHF
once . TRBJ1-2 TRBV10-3 TGTGCCATCAGTGAAATGCTTTTGTCCTATGGCTACACCTTC CAISEMLLSYGYTF
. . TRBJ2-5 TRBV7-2 TGTGCCAGCAGCTTCAGGGCCCAAGAGACCCAGTACTTC CASSFRAQETQYF